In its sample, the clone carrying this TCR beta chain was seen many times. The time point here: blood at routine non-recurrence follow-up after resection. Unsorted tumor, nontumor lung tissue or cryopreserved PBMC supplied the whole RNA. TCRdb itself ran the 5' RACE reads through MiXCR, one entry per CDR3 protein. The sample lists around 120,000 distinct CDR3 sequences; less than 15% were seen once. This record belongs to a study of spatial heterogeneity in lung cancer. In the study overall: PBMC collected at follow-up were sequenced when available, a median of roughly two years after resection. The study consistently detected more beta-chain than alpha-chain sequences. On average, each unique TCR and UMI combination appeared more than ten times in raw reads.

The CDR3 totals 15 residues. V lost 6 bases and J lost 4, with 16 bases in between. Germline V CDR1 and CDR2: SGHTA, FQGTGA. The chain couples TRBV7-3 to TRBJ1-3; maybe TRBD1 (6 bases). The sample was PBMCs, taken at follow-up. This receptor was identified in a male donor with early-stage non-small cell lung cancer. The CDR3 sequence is CASSQQGSLGNTIYF. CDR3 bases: TGTGCCAGCAGTCAACAGGGATCGCTAGGAAACACCATATATTTT.